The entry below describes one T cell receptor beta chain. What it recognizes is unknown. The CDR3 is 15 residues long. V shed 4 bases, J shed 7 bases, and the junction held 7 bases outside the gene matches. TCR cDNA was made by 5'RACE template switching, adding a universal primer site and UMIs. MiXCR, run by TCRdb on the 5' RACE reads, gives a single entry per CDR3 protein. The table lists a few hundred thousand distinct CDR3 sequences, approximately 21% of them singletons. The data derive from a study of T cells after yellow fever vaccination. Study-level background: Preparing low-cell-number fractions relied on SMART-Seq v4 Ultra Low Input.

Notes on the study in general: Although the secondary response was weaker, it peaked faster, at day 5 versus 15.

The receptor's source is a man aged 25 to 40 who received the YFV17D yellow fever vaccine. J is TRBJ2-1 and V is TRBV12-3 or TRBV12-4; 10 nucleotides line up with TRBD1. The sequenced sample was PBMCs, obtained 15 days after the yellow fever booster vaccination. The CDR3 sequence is CASSYDRGLTNEQFF. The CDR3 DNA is TGTGCCAGCAGTTACGACAGGGGGCTCACAAATGAGCAGTTCTTC.